The clone carrying this T cell receptor (beta chain) was detected ten times or more. The sample originates from a study of human T cells and chemical hapten exposure. One entry per CDR3 protein results from TCRdb running MiXCR on the RACE reads. The sample lists roughly 360,000 distinct CDR3 sequences, roughly 4.8% occurring once. V was pared by 4 bases and J by 2 bases, with 16 bases between. The CDR3 extends over 16 amino acids. Germline V gene sequence: CDR1 LGHNA, CDR2 YSLEER. The time point is: patch test 1, 2 weeks after DPC sensitization. Described treatment: therapeutic diphenylcyclopropenone sensitization with weekly scalp DPC.

This clonotype was sampled from a woman in her forties or fifties with alopecia areata. Some clones in this sample may be carry-over from other donors' samples. Here the sequenced sample was whole blood, taken in connection with sensitization to the hapten diphenylcyclopropenone (DPC). The chain has TRBV4-3 and TRBJ2-3; tentatively, D is TRBD2 (6 bases). CDR3 amino acids: CASSPSSGSPTDTQYF. Written as DNA, the CDR3 is TGCGCCAGCAGCCCAAGCTCCGGGAGTCCCACAGATACGCAGTATTTT.